These 25 T cell receptor beta chains originate from one sample sequenced in a study of cytomegalovirus exposure and HLA in healthy donors. Researchers ran the PCR with 60 Vbeta and 13 Jbeta primers. Assay: immunoSEQ multiplex PCR; the TCRdb copy retains only in-frame clones and omits some. The sample includes more than 90,000 clones, roughly 79% of them seen just once. Sequencing input: PBMCs. Every receptor here comes from an older woman in good health and CMV-seropositive.

This chain links TRBV7-2 with TRBJ2-1; D gene unclear. Germline V gives CDR1 SGHTA, CDR2 FQGNSA. V lost 5 bases and J lost 6, with 17 bases in between. The CDR3 has 15 amino acids. The DNA of the CDR3 is TGTGCCAGCAGCCGACGCGCCGGGTCCGGCAATGAGCAGTTCTTC. It encodes CASSRRAGSGNEQFF.

The chain links TRBV19 to TRBJ2-1; 8 nucleotides match TRBD1. The CDR3 sequence is 17 residues long. Losses at the gene ends were 4 bases for V and 2 bases for J; bases not matched to a gene: 10. Germline lookup yields CDR1 LNHDA and CDR2 SQIVND (reference sequence). CDR3 sequence: CASSTPSGQGTYNEQFF. The CDR3 nucleotides read TGTGCCAGTAGTACTCCCTCTGGACAGGGAACCTACAATGAGCAGTTCTTC. Together with reference TRBV19 and TRBJ2-1, the CDR3 gives the full variable domain: DGGITQSPKYLFRKEGQNVTLSCEQNLNHDAMYWYRQDPGQGLRLIYYSQIVNDFQKGDIAEGYSVSREKKESFPLTVTSAQKNPTAFYLCASSTPSGQGTYNEQFFGPGTRLTVL.

The chain combines TRBV9 with TRBJ2-3, with 7 nucleotides matching TRBD2. There are 15 residues in the CDR3. The V and J ends lost 2 bases and 3 bases, in that order; junction bases with no gene match: 6. From germline, CDR1 is SGDLS and CDR2 YYNGEE. Here the CDR3 reads CASSVGGSLTDTQYF. In DNA, the CDR3 is TGTGCCAGCAGCGTGGGGGGGAGTCTAACAGATACGCAGTATTTT.

The chain has TRBV30 and TRBJ2-3; 9 nucleotides match TRBD2. There are 15 residues in the CDR3. With V trimmed by 3 bases and J by 3 bases, 7 bases remained unmatched. Germline-derived CDR1 and CDR2 are GTSNPN and SVGIG (reference sequence). The CDR3 sequence is CAWRRNSGSTDTQYF. The CDR3 bases are TGTGCCTGGAGGCGGAATAGCGGGAGTACAGATACGCAGTATTTT.

The chain links TRBV6-4 to TRBJ2-3; D gene ambiguous. Germline CDR1 and CDR2: MRHNA and SNTAGT. The ends were cut back, 10 bases at V and 4 bases at J, with 9 bases in the middle. This CDR3 region has 11 residues. The CDR3 nucleotides are TGTGCCACCTCACTGGCAGATACGCAGTATTTT. Protein sequence: CATSLADTQYF.

The chain couples TRBV7-2 to TRBJ2-1; TRBD2 might be the D (6 bases). This CDR3 comprises 15 residues. Trimming took off 5 bases at V and 4 bases at J, with 15 bases between the two ends. Germline V gene sequence: CDR1 SGHTA, CDR2 FQGNSA. Written as DNA, the CDR3 is TGTGCCAGCAGCCAGGGACTTGTCAGATACAATGAGCAGTTCTTC. Protein: CASSQGLVRYNEQFF.

The chain recombines TRBV5-1 with TRBJ2-2, with TRBD1 matching 7 bases. In germline, CDR1 is SGHRS, CDR2 YFSETQ. The CDR3 totals 16 residues. J gave up 6 bases and V 5 bases, and 13 bases lay outside the gene matches. The CDR3 region is CASSLRTGNGAGELFF. The CDR3 DNA reads as TGCGCCAGCAGTTTGAGGACAGGCAATGGGGCCGGGGAGCTGTTTTTT.

This clone was found once. The chain employs TRBV14 and TRBJ2-1; weak D call: TRBD2 (6 bases). The CDR3 covers 17 residues. V gave up 5 bases and J gave up 10 bases, with 27 bases separating them. Looked up from germline, CDR1 is SGHDN and CDR2 is FVKESK. The CDR3 is CASSTDEMGREPDEQFF. In nucleotides, the CDR3 is TGTGCCAGCAGCACCGACGAGATGGGGCGGGAACCGGACGAGCAGTTCTTC. The full variable domain, completed using reference TRBV14 and TRBJ2-1, is EAGVTQFPSHSVIEKGQTVTLRCDPISGHDNLYWYRRVMGKEIKFLLHFVKESKQDESGMPNNRFLAERTGGTYSTLKVQPAELEDSGVYFCASSTDEMGREPDEQFFGPGTRLTVL.

This sequence joins TRBV27 and TRBJ1-1; 8 bases match TRBD1. Germline CDR1 MNHEY, CDR2 SMNVEV (reference sequence). CDR3 size: 15 residues. The V segment lost 5 bases and the J segment 4 bases; nucleotides outside the gene matches: 9. Written as DNA, the CDR3 is TGTGCCAGCAGTCCCTGGACAGGGACGGGCACTGAAGCTTTCTTT. Protein: CASSPWTGTGTEAFF.

This clone was seen only a few times. The CDR3 sequence is CASSFQNRYNEQFF. DNA of the CDR3: TGTGCCAGCAGCTTCCAGAATCGCTACAATGAGCAGTTCTTC. The chain links TRBV7-8 to TRBJ2-1; D is ambiguous. The germline gives CDR1 SGHVS, CDR2 FQNEAQ. Deletions cut 3 bases from V and 3 bases from J, with 9 bases between. The CDR3 sequence is 14 residues long.

V and J are TRBV11-3 and TRBJ2-5; possible D gene TRBD1, 7 bases. Deletions cut 4 bases from V and 5 bases from J, with 17 bases between. Germline V gene lookup returns CDR1 SGHNT and CDR2 YENEEA. The length of the CDR3 is 15 residues. The CDR3 DNA reads TGTGCCAGCAGCTCCCTAACTGGAGGGGGCGAGACCCAGTACTTC. This codes for CASSSLTGGGETQYF.

The chain recombines TRBV30 with TRBJ1-1; possibly TRBD1 for D (5 bases). Germline V lookup: CDR1 GTSNPN, CDR2 SVGIG (reference sequence). The CDR3 spans 12 residues. Trimming left V 3 bases short and J 6 bases short, with 11 bases between. The CDR3 bases are TGTGCCTGGAGCCCCAGGGCTTCTGAAGCTTTCTTT. Translating gives CAWSPRASEAFF.

The rearrangement joins TRBV11-3 to TRBJ2-4, with D maybe TRBD1 (6 bases). Germline lookup yields CDR1 SGHNT and CDR2 YENEEA. Trimming left V 5 bases short and J 9 bases short, with 14 bases between. The CDR3 runs 13 residues. In DNA, the CDR3 is TGTGCCAGCAGCGCTAACAGGGAAGCCATTCAGTACTTC. Amino acids: CASSANREAIQYF.

The chain couples TRBV7-2 to TRBJ1-2; possibly TRBD1 for D (5 bases). Per the germline V gene, CDR1 is SGHTA and CDR2 is FQGNSA. The length of the CDR3 is 13 residues. With 6 bases removed from V and 8 bases from J, the gap between germline ends came to 16 bases. In DNA form, the CDR3 reads TGTGCCAGCAGTTCTCCGACAGATGGAGGCTACACCTTC. Its translation: CASSSPTDGGYTF.

This clone was counted only a few times. Here the CDR3 DNA reads TGTGCCAGCAGTCAGCGGGAGACCGCCTACGAGCAGTACTTC. It specifies CASSQRETAYEQYF. The chain carries TRBV6-6 and TRBJ2-7; 8 bases match TRBD2. This CDR3 spans 14 amino acids. The junction had 5 bases not matched to a gene; V was cut back by 5 bases and J by 2 bases. The germline V gene has CDR1 MNHNY and CDR2 SVGAGI (reference sequence).

This chain links TRBV10-2 with TRBJ2-7, with 10 bases identical to TRBD2. CDR1 and CDR2 from the germline V gene are WSHSY and SAAADI. The V and J ends lost 4 bases and 1 base, in that order; junction bases with no gene match: 10. The CDR3 is 17 amino acids. CDR3: CASSVFLAGESSYEQYF. CDR3 in DNA: TGCGCCAGCAGTGTATTCCTAGCGGGAGAATCTTCCTACGAGCAGTACTTC.

V gene TRBV5-5 combines with J gene TRBJ2-4, with D perhaps TRBD1 (5 bases). V was shortened by 4 bases and J by 6 bases, with 20 bases between the two germline ends. Per the germline V gene, CDR1 is SGHKS and CDR2 is YYEKEE (reference sequence). The CDR3 has 16 amino acids. DNA of the CDR3: TGTGCCAGCAGCCTGATTTGGACACGAAACTTAAACATTCAGTACTTC. This sequence encodes CASSLIWTRNLNIQYF.

The J gene is TRBJ2-5, the V gene TRBV6-5; D is unclear. The V and J ends lost 6 bases and 3 bases respectively, with 8 bases between them. The CDR3 covers 12 residues. Germline V gene sequence: CDR1 MNHEY, CDR2 SVGAGI. The CDR3 region is CASSVTEETQYF. CDR3 bases: TGTGCCAGCAGCGTCACGGAAGAGACCCAGTACTTC.

V gene TRBV5-1 combines with J gene TRBJ2-1, with no clear D. Trimming took off 6 bases at V and 0 bases at J, with 10 bases between the two ends. CDR3 size: 14 residues. The germline V gene encodes CDR1 SGHRS and CDR2 YFSETQ. The CDR3 here is CASTTDSSYNEQFF. The CDR3 DNA follows: TGCGCCAGCACAACAGATAGCTCCTACAATGAGCAGTTCTTC. Using reference TRBV5-1 and TRBJ2-1 for the parts outside the CDR3, the full variable domain is KAGVTQTPRYLIKTRGQQVTLSCSPISGHRSVSWYQQTPGQGLQFLFEYFSETQRNKGNFPGRFSGRQFSNSRSEMNVSTLELGDSALYLCASTTDSSYNEQFFGPGTRLTVL.

The chain's CDR3 is CASSWQASYEQYF. Written as DNA, the CDR3 is TGTGCCAGCAGTTGGCAGGCCTCCTACGAGCAGTACTTC. V is TRBV27 and J is TRBJ2-7; D uncertain. Trimming shortened V by 4 bases and J by 0 bases, and 7 bases separated the two germline ends. The germline CDR1 and CDR2 sequences are MNHEY and SMNVEV (reference sequence). There are 13 residues in the CDR3.

Here the CDR3 DNA reads TGTGCCACCAGCCTGAAAGAGGCTGGCTACACCTTC. It encodes CATSLKEAGYTF. The chain uses TRBV15 and TRBJ1-2; no definite D call. From germline, CDR1 is LNHNV and CDR2 YYDKDF (reference sequence). The germline V and J ends were trimmed by 5 bases and 7 bases, with 11 bases remaining between them. The CDR3 runs to 12 residues.

The chain links TRBV30 to TRBJ2-1; 11 nucleotides line up with TRBD2. V shed 2 bases, J shed 4 bases, and the junction held 7 bases outside the gene matches. The CDR3 contains 16 residues. Germline assignment: CDR1 GTSNPN and CDR2 SVGIG (reference sequence). Written as DNA, the CDR3 is TGTGCCTGGAGTAGAAGTAGGACTAGCGGGTACAATGAGCAGTTCTTC. This encodes CAWSRSRTSGYNEQFF.

In this sample, this clone turned up once. The rearrangement uses TRBV5-4 and TRBJ1-1, with D possibly TRBD1 on 5 matching bases. V lost 0 bases and J 1 base, leaving 7 bases between the germline ends. Per the germline V gene, CDR1 is SGHNT and CDR2 is YYREEE (reference sequence). This CDR3 has 14 residues. The CDR3 loop reads CASSLATANTEAFF. For the CDR3, the DNA is TGTGCCAGCAGCTTGGCGACAGCGAACACTGAAGCTTTCTTT.

This clone has only a few counts. This chain joins TRBV5-4 and TRBJ1-2, with no clear D. The CDR3 is 12 residues long. The ends were cut back, 2 bases at V and 4 bases at J, with 6 bases in the middle. CDR1 is SGHNT and CDR2 is YYREEE in the germline V gene (reference sequence). The CDR3 is CASSFERYGYTF. Here the CDR3 DNA reads TGTGCCAGCAGCTTTGAGCGCTATGGCTACACCTTC.

This clone was seen a handful of times. The rearrangement uses TRBV4-3 and TRBJ1-1; perhaps TRBD1 as D (6 bases). The germline V and J ends were trimmed by 1 base and 2 bases, with 17 bases remaining between them. This CDR3 contains 17 residues. CDR1 and CDR2 (germline): LGHNA, YSLEER. The CDR3 loop reads CASSQAGMDRLNTEAFF. The CDR3 DNA is TGCGCCAGCAGCCAAGCGGGCATGGACAGACTTAACACTGAAGCTTTCTTT.